The 3 T cell receptor beta chains below come from one sample, sequenced in a study of regulatory dendritic cells for organ transplantation. Measured with immunoSEQ multiplex PCR; TCRdb has only the in-frame clones, and not every one. The repertoire consists of under 12,000 clones, with 75% occurring once and the leading ten covering about 2.6%. No antigen has been identified for these receptors. Sorted T cells were CFSE-labeled and cultured 4 to 5 days with allogeneic regulatory or mature dendritic cells at 1:10. Material: memory CD4+ T cells from blood cultured with regulatory dendritic cells. Subset defined: CD45RO+ memory T cells. The receptors come from a human donor in good health.

This sequence joins TRBV7-2 and TRBJ1-6; TRBD1 might be the D (6 bases). Trimming stripped 4 bases from V and 13 bases from J, with 14 bases between. Looked up from germline, CDR1 is SGHTA and CDR2 is FQGNSA. This CDR3 spans 13 amino acids. The CDR3 DNA follows: TGTGCCAGCAGCTCGACAGGTCCGCCCCCCCTCCACTTT. Residues: CASSSTGPPPLHF. The whole variable domain, filled in from reference TRBV7-2 and TRBJ1-6, reads GAGVSQSPSNKVTEKGKDVELRCDPISGHTALYWYRQSLGQGLEFLIYFQGNSAPDKSGLPSDRFSAERTGGSVSTLTIQRTQQEDSAVYLCASSSTGPPPLHFGNGTRLTVT.

The rearrangement joins TRBV21-1 to TRBJ2-5; TRBD1 is the table's D call, not checked against the DNA. TRBV21-1 is described as a pseudogene. The CDR3 length is 20 residues. CDR3 loop: CASSKKKGDTFVPFSETQYF. The DNA for the CDR3 is TGTGCCAGCAGCAAAAAAAAAGGCGACACGTTTGTACCCTTCTCGGAGACCCAGTACTTC.

The genes are TRBV19 and TRBJ1-6; D may be TRBD1 (5 bases). From germline, CDR1 is LNHDA and CDR2 SQIVND (reference sequence). The CDR3 is 16 amino acids. The V end was cut by 4 bases, the J end by 8 bases, with 18 bases between. CDR3 protein: CASSTREGSLHSPLHF. The CDR3 coding sequence is TGTGCCAGTAGTACCAGGGAGGGGTCGCTACATTCACCCCTCCACTTT.